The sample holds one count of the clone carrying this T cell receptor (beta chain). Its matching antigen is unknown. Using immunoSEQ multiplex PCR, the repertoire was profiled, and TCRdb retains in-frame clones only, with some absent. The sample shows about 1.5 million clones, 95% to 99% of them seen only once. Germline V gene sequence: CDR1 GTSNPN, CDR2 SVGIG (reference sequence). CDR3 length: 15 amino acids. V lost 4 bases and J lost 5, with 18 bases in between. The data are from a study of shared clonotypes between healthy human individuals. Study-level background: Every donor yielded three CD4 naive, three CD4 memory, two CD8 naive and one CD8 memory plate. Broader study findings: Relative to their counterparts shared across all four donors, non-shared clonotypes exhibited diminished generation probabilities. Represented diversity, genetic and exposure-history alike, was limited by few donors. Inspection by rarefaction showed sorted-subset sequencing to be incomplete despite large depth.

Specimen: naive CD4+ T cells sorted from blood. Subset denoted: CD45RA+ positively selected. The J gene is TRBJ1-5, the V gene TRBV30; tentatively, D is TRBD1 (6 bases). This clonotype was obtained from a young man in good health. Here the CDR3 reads CAWTGGQKRDQPQHF. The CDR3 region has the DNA TGTGCCTGGACGGGGGGCCAAAAGAGGGATCAGCCCCAGCATTTT.